Below, 8 T cell receptor beta chains from the same sample are listed, as sequenced in a study of technical replicates of blood from several donors. TCRdb keeps only in-frame clones here, not all; method: immunoSEQ multiplex PCR. The table has tens of thousands of clones, around 94% seen once. Sequenced: T cells isolated from PBMCs. The receptors originated from a human donor in good health.

This clone came up once. The rearrangement joins TRBV5-1 to TRBJ1-1; D is unclear. The germline V gene has CDR1 SGHRS and CDR2 YFSETQ. Deletions cut 1 base from V and 5 bases from J, with 9 bases between. CDR3 length: 13 residues. The DNA for the CDR3 is TGCGCCAGCAGCTTGAACGGGGTAACTGAAGCTTTCTTT. Protein sequence: CASSLNGVTEAFF.

V gene TRBV27 combines with J gene TRBJ2-3; 13 bases are shared with TRBD2. V was clipped by 2 bases and J by 2 bases; unmatched bases: 7. Per the germline V gene, CDR1 is MNHEY and CDR2 is SMNVEV (reference sequence). This CDR3 has 18 amino acids. This CDR3 reads CASSLEGTSGENTDTQYF. The CDR3 DNA sequence: TGTGCCAGCAGTTTAGAGGGGACTAGCGGGGAGAACACAGATACGCAGTATTTT.

The chain carries TRBV5-4 and TRBJ2-1; 7 bases are a match to TRBD2. After removal of 2 bases from V and 10 bases from J, the junction contained 9 bases not matched to a gene. Germline values: CDR1 SGHNT, CDR2 YYREEE (reference sequence). The CDR3 loop spans 14 amino acids. CDR3 nucleotides: TGTGCCAGCAGCTTAAGGACTAGTCGGGGGGAGCAGTTCTTC. It yields the protein CASSLRTSRGEQFF.

V usage is TRBV6-5 and J usage is TRBJ1-1; D gene ambiguous. The V gene's germline CDR1 is MNHEY and CDR2 SVGAGI. The V and J ends lost 2 bases and 7 bases respectively, with 8 bases between them. The CDR3 runs 12 residues. The CDR3 DNA follows: TGTGCCAGCAGTTACAGTGGCAGTGAAGCTTTCTTT. It specifies CASSYSGSEAFF.

CDR3 in DNA: TGTGCCAGCAGCCGGGACAGCTACTCTGGGGCCAACGTCCTGACTTTC. Translated, it gives CASSRDSYSGANVLTF. The chain has TRBV5-4 and TRBJ2-6; 7 nucleotides agree with TRBD1. Germline-derived CDR1 and CDR2 are SGHNT and YYREEE (reference sequence). The length of the CDR3 is 16 residues. With V trimmed by 4 bases and J by 0 bases, 4 bases remained unmatched.

This rearrangement joins TRBV7-9 to TRBJ2-2; no clear D. CDR1 is SEHNR and CDR2 is FQNEAQ in the germline V gene (reference sequence). The CDR3 is 16 residues long. Between the trimmed V and J ends, which lost 5 bases and 8 bases, there was a span of 21 bases. The CDR3 coding sequence is TGTGCCAGCAGCCCCCGCGGCCCCTCTGCCACGGGGGAGCTGTTTTTT. This translates into CASSPRGPSATGELFF.

The CDR3 nucleotides are TGTGCCAGTCCGCCCGCCGGGAAGTATGGCTACACCTTC. Amino acid sequence: CASPPAGKYGYTF. V and J are TRBV28 and TRBJ1-2, with D uncertain. V was cut by 9 bases and J by 5 bases, with 16 bases left in between. The germline CDR1 and CDR2 sequences are MDHEN and SYDVKM. CDR3 length equals 13 residues.

The chain recombines TRBV7-9 with TRBJ2-5, with TRBD1 matching over 11 bases. The J segment lost 1 base and the V segment lost 4 bases, leaving 5 bases of the junction unmatched. Germline CDR1 SEHNR, CDR2 FQNEAQ (reference sequence). The CDR3 length is 16 residues. The CDR3 nucleotides read TGTGCCAGCAGCTCCCGGGACAGGGGGACCCAAGAGACCCAGTACTTC. This translates into CASSSRDRGTQETQYF.